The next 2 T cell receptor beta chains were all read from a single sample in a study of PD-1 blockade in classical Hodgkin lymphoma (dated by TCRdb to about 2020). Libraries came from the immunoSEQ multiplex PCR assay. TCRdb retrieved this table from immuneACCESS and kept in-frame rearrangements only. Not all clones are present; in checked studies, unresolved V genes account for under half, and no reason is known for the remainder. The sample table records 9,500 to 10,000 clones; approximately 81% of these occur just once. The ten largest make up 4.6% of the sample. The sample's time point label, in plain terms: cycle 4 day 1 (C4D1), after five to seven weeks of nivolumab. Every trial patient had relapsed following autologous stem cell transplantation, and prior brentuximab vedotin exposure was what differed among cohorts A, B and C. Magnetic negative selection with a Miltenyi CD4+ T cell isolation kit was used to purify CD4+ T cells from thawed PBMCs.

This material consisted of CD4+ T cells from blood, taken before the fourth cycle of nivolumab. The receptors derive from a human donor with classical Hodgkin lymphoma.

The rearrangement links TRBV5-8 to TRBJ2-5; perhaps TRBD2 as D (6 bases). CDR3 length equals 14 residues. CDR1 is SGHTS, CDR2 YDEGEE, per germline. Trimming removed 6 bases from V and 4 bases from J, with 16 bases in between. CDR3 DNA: TGTGCCAGCACCTTTAGGAGGGCTAGAGAGACCCAGTACTTC. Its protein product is CASTFRRARETQYF.

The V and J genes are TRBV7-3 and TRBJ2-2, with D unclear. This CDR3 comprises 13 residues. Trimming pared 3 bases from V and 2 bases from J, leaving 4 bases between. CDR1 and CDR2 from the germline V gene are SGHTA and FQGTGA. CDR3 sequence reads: CASSLDNTGELFF. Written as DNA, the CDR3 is TGTGCCAGCAGCTTGGACAACACCGGGGAGCTGTTTTTT.